These 24 T cell receptor beta chains share one sample of origin, sequenced in a study of patients and donors after allogeneic stem cell transplantation (dated by TCRdb to 2020 to 2022). The library was produced with RT-PCR. The sequencer listed for this sample is NextSeq 550. Using fastp at Q25 and MiXCR, TCRdb reprocessed the public reads and kept productive beta chains. Rows merge per CDR3 protein into single entries with the most common DNA and genes. The sample yields about a million distinct CDR3 sequences; roughly 18% were counted once. The leading ten clones occupy 5.5% to 6.5% of the sample. Sequences were obtained from blood, either unsorted or a sorted T cell fraction (not recorded which). These receptors all stem from a human donor who was either an allogeneic HSCT recipient or a stem cell or donor lymphocyte infusion donor (not recorded which). It is not recorded whose cells these are; they may come from a transplant donor.

This clonotype was counted a few times. The gene calls are TRBV7-3 and TRBJ2-3; D may match TRBD1 or TRBD2 (6 bases each). This CDR3 spans 15 amino acids. Germline values: CDR1 SGHTA, CDR2 FQGTGA. V was trimmed by 8 bases and J by 5 bases, leaving 20 bases between them. The CDR3 here is CASGPEGGRGDTQYF. As DNA, the CDR3 is TGTGCCAGCGGACCTGAGGGGGGCAGGGGAGATACGCAGTATTTT.

The chain combines TRBV5-1 with TRBJ1-1, with D maybe TRBD1 (5 bases). The CDR3 totals 15 residues. The germline gives CDR1 SGHRS, CDR2 YFSETQ. V was pared by 5 bases and J by 0 bases, with 14 bases between. CDR3 amino acids: CASSGGRMMNTEAFF. CDR3 DNA: TGCGCCAGCAGTGGGGGGAGGATGATGAACACTGAAGCTTTCTTT.

The CDR3 sequence is CASSVGGAFYGYTF. In DNA form, the CDR3 reads TGTGCCAGCAGTGTGGGAGGGGCCTTCTATGGCTACACCTTC. The chain recombines TRBV2 with TRBJ1-2, with TRBD1 as a possible D gene (5 bases). CDR1 is SNHLY and CDR2 is FYNNEI in the germline V gene. The CDR3 spans 14 residues. Trimming took off 4 bases at V and 4 bases at J, with 13 bases between the two ends.

The chain uses TRBV5-4 and TRBJ1-1; D is undetermined. Per the germline V gene, CDR1 is SGHNT and CDR2 is YYREEE (reference sequence). The ends were cut back, 5 bases at V and 5 bases at J, with 19 bases in the middle. The CDR3 spans 15 residues. The CDR3 is CASRLFEALGTEAFF. The CDR3 DNA reads TGTGCCAGCAGACTTTTTGAGGCGTTAGGAACTGAAGCTTTCTTT.

The rearrangement joins TRBV29-1 to TRBJ1-1; no clear D. The CDR3 is 12 residues long. CDR1 is SQVTM, CDR2 ANQGSEA, per germline. Trimming took 7 bases from V and 1 from J, leaving 10 bases between them. The CDR3 sequence: CSGRQTNTEAFF. The CDR3 DNA follows: TGCAGCGGTCGTCAGACGAACACTGAAGCTTTCTTT.

This clonotype was counted ten times or more. This chain uses TRBV29-1 with TRBJ2-1; 7 bases map to TRBD2. V trimming: 6 bases; J trimming: 5 bases; junction bases outside the gene matches: 7. The CDR3 extends over 13 amino acids. CDR1 SQVTM and CDR2 ANQGSEA come from the germline V gene. The CDR3 DNA reads TGCAGCGTCGGCGGGAGAATGCACAATGAGCAGTTCTTC. Its translation: CSVGGRMHNEQFF.

This clonotype came up a few times. V gene TRBV9 combines with J gene TRBJ1-1, with 7 nucleotides matching TRBD1. The junction had 7 bases not matched to a gene; V was cut back by 4 bases and J by 1 base. Germline V gene lookup returns CDR1 SGDLS and CDR2 YYNGEE. The CDR3 covers 15 residues. The CDR3 nucleotides are TGTGCCAGCAGCAAAACAGGGGATGGGAACACTGAAGCTTTCTTT. It translates to CASSKTGDGNTEAFF. Filled out from reference TRBV9 and TRBJ1-1, the complete variable domain reads DSGVTQTPKHLITATGQRVTLRCSPRSGDLSVYWYQQSLDQGLQFLIQYYNGEERAKGNILERFSAQQFPDLHSELNLSSLELGDSALYFCASSKTGDGNTEAFFGQGTRLTVV.

The chain couples TRBV7-8 to TRBJ2-7; D might be TRBD1 (6 bases). This CDR3 comprises 16 residues. V was cut by 5 bases and J by 3 bases, with 20 bases left in between. Per the germline V gene, CDR1 is SGHVS and CDR2 is FQNEAQ. The chain's CDR3 is CASSPRTTGSDYEQYF. In DNA form, the CDR3 reads TGTGCCAGCAGCCCAAGGACGACAGGTAGCGACTACGAGCAGTACTTC.

This clonotype showed up just a few times. V is TRBV7-9 and J is TRBJ1-1, with TRBD1 as a possible D gene (6 bases). The germline V gene has CDR1 SEHNR and CDR2 FQNEAQ (reference sequence). V was shortened by 1 base and J by 4 bases, with 13 bases between the two germline ends. The CDR3 length is 15 residues. The CDR3 region is CASSLGQGMGTEAFF. DNA for the CDR3: TGTGCCAGCAGCTTAGGTCAGGGGATGGGCACTGAAGCTTTCTTT.

The sample holds a few counts of this clonotype. The chain employs TRBV12-3 or TRBV12-4 and TRBJ1-2, with 8 nucleotides matching TRBD1. V shed 4 bases and J 5 bases; nucleotides not matched to a gene: 3. The CDR3 is made up of 13 amino acids. The CDR3 sequence: CASSYQGAYGYTF. The CDR3 region has the DNA TGTGCCAGCAGTTACCAGGGGGCGTATGGCTACACCTTC.

Many counts were recorded for this clonotype. The chain carries TRBV20-1 and TRBJ2-5; 8 nucleotides line up with TRBD1. The CDR3 runs to 14 residues. With 2 bases clipped from V and 4 bases from J, the junction kept 6 bases outside the gene matches. Germline assignment: CDR1 DFQATT and CDR2 SNEGSKA (reference sequence). The CDR3 DNA reads as TGCAGTGCTAGACACAGGGGGTGGGGAGAGACCCAGTACTTC. It codes for CSARHRGWGETQYF.

The rearrangement uses TRBV20-1 and TRBJ2-5; maybe TRBD2 (5 bases). Trimming took off 2 bases at V and 0 bases at J, with 13 bases between the two ends. In germline, CDR1 is DFQATT, CDR2 SNEGSKA (reference sequence). The CDR3 spans 15 residues. The CDR3 loop is CSARSSSRNQETQYF. The DNA for the CDR3 is TGCAGTGCTAGATCGTCTAGCAGAAACCAAGAGACCCAGTACTTC.

This chain uses TRBV4-3 with TRBJ2-3; 7 bases line up with TRBD2. This CDR3 comprises 17 residues. CDR1 is LGHNA, CDR2 YSLEER, per germline. With V trimmed by 0 bases and J by 5 bases, 11 bases remained unmatched. The CDR3 coding sequence is TGCGCCAGCAGCCAAGAACCTAGAGGCGGGGGAAGAGATACGCAGTATTTT. This sequence encodes CASSQEPRGGGRDTQYF.

This clonotype was found a few times. V usage is TRBV6-5 and J usage is TRBJ2-2; D is undetermined. V shed 3 bases and J shed 6 bases, with 5 bases lying between them. CDR3 length: 12 residues. Germline V gene sequence: CDR1 MNHEY, CDR2 SVGAGI. CDR3: CASSYAAGELFF. In nucleotides, the CDR3 is TGTGCCAGCAGTTATGCAGCCGGGGAGCTGTTTTTT.

This clonotype has just a few counts. This sequence joins TRBV12-3 or TRBV12-4 and TRBJ2-1, with D possibly matching TRBD1 (6 bases). V dropped 6 bases and J dropped 2 bases, with 14 bases sitting between them. The CDR3 runs 15 residues. The CDR3 reads CASRGQSLAYNEQFF. The CDR3 DNA sequence: TGTGCCAGCAGAGGACAGTCCCTTGCCTACAATGAGCAGTTCTTC.

This clonotype appeared many times. The chain carries TRBV12-3 or TRBV12-4 and TRBJ1-1; no clear D gene. The CDR3 loop spans 13 amino acids. The V end lost 5 bases, the J end lost 1 base, and 8 bases lay between the germline ends. The CDR3 is CASSPAENTEAFF. Written as DNA, the CDR3 is TGTGCCAGCAGTCCCGCTGAGAACACTGAAGCTTTCTTT.

This clonotype was picked up a small number of times. The chain combines TRBV6-1 with TRBJ1-5, with a possible D match to TRBD1 (5 bases). Trimming left V 5 bases short and J 7 bases short, with 18 bases between. The germline V gene encodes CDR1 MNHNS and CDR2 SASEGT. The CDR3 is 15 amino acids. The CDR3 protein is CASSQLQGIGQPQHF. For the CDR3, the DNA is TGTGCCAGCAGTCAGTTGCAGGGAATAGGGCAGCCCCAGCATTTT.

V usage is TRBV6-1 and J usage is TRBJ1-5; TRBD1 aligns across 9 bases. The CDR3 is 16 residues long. The J segment lost 5 bases and the V segment lost 2 bases, leaving 7 bases of the junction unmatched. The germline CDR1 and CDR2 sequences are MNHNS and SASEGT. For the CDR3, the DNA is TGTGCCAGCAGTGAATGGACAGGGGCTCTGGATCAGCCCCAGCATTTT. Translated, it gives CASSEWTGALDQPQHF.

The genes are TRBV24-1 and TRBJ2-1; D remains unclear. Germline assignment: CDR1 KGHDR and CDR2 SFDVKD. The CDR3 sequence is 12 residues long. Between the trimmed V and J ends, which lost 4 bases and 9 bases, there was a span of 9 bases. The CDR3 protein is CATSEYPGEQFF. CDR3 in DNA: TGTGCCACCAGTGAATACCCGGGTGAGCAGTTCTTC.

This clonotype was detected once. The rearrangement links TRBV2 to TRBJ2-5, with 8 bases matching TRBD1. Trimming removed 8 bases from V and 2 bases from J; junction bases left unmatched: 4. The CDR3 extends over 13 amino acids. CDR1 SNHLY and CDR2 FYNNEI come from the germline V gene. CDR3 sequence reads: CASRQGRQETQYF. CDR3 sequence (DNA): TGTGCCAGCCGACAGGGGCGTCAAGAGACCCAGTACTTC.

This clonotype was observed a single time. The chain couples TRBV7-8 to TRBJ1-5; D possibly corresponds to TRBD1 (6 bases). V was shortened by 0 bases and J by 2 bases, with 17 bases between the two germline ends. This CDR3 is built from 18 residues. Per germline, CDR1 SGHVS and CDR2 FQNEAQ. This CDR3 reads CASSLAEIGGRGNQPQHF. DNA for the CDR3: TGTGCCAGCAGCTTAGCGGAAATTGGGGGCAGGGGCAATCAGCCCCAGCATTTT.

The J gene is TRBJ2-7, the V gene TRBV4-2; D not resolved. Trimming stripped 0 bases from V and 3 bases from J, with 18 bases between. Germline V gives CDR1 LGHNA, CDR2 YNFKEQ. The CDR3 totals 17 residues. The CDR3 DNA is TGTGCCAGCAGCCAAGAGGGCATCCCAAAGTGGATCTACGAGCAGTACTTC. Translation: CASSQEGIPKWIYEQYF.

Concerning this clonotype: This may arise from a read error, as a much more abundant clone is one base away. The chain employs TRBV5-6 and TRBJ2-3; TRBD1 matches at 7 bases. With 3 bases clipped from V and 0 bases from J, the junction kept 1 base outside the gene matches. The CDR3 totals 14 residues. Germline V gene data show CDR1 as SGHDT and CDR2 as YYEEEE. The CDR3 region is CASSSTGSTDTQYF. In DNA form, the CDR3 reads TGTGCCAGCAGCTCGACAGGGAGCACAGATACGCAGTATTTT.

This sequence joins TRBV10-3 and TRBJ2-1; no clear D. Germline lookup yields CDR1 ENHRY and CDR2 SYGVKD. V lost 4 bases and J lost 5, with 6 bases in between. The CDR3 is 12 residues long. The chain's CDR3 is CAISGPNNEQFF. The CDR3 DNA sequence: TGTGCCATCAGTGGTCCAAACAATGAGCAGTTCTTC.